These T cell receptor beta chains were read from a single sample in a study of cytomegalovirus exposure and HLA in healthy donors. Data came from immunoSEQ multiplex PCR; TCRdb stores just in-frame clones and leaves some out. The sample consists of 54,000 or so clones, around two thirds of them appearing once. Sequences were obtained from PBMCs. Receptor source: a woman in her sixties in good health and CMV-seropositive. The CDR3 runs from the conserved cysteine through the conserved F or W. The D gene is left open where the match is weak. Clone size is not always given. Where it is, it says once, few, many or a class for expanded clones.

>TRBD1|TRBV9|TRBJ2-1|NA
CASSVGTGGKYNEQFF
TGTGCCAGCAGCGTGGGGACAGGGGGCAAATACAATGAGCAGTTCTTC
>NA|TRBV7-2|TRBJ1-4|NA
CASSPIPHPTNEKLFF
TGTGCCAGCAGCCCTATCCCCCACCCAACTAATGAAAAACTGTTTTTT
>NA|TRBV7-2|TRBJ1-5|NA
CASSPSGGKQPQHF
TGTGCCAGCTCGCCCTCGGGGGGCAAGCAGCCCCAGCATTTT
>NA|TRBV5-4|TRBJ2-7|NA
CASSWIPGSSAVEQYF
TGTGCCAGCAGCTGGATCCCGGGTTCCAGTGCAGTCGAGCAGTACTTC
>NA|TRBV4-3|TRBJ1-1|NA
CASSQDRHRGTEAFF
TGCGCCAGCAGCCAAGATAGACACCGGGGGACTGAAGCTTTCTTT
>TRBD2|TRBV2|TRBJ2-1|once
CASSEVGTSRDHEQFF
TGTGCCAGCAGTGAAGTCGGGACTAGCAGAGATCATGAGCAGTTCTTC
>NA|TRBV29-1|TRBJ1-2|NA
CSVYLYGYTF
TGCAGCGTATATCTCTATGGCTACACCTTC
>NA|TRBV13|TRBJ1-2|NA
CASSSRAGQSNYGYTF
TGTGCCAGCAGCTCCCGCGCGGGCCAGTCTAACTATGGCTACACCTTC
>NA|TRBV10-3|TRBJ2-7|NA
CAISRQILYEQYF
TGTGCCATCAGCAGACAGATACTGTACGAGCAGTACTTC
>TRBD2|TRBV6-1|TRBJ2-1|NA
CASGLGGGYNEQFF
TGTGCCAGCGGCTTGGGCGGGGGTTACAATGAGCAGTTCTTC
>TRBD1|TRBV7-9|TRBJ2-2|few
CASSFSSGGFTGELFF
TGTGCCAGCAGCTTTTCGTCAGGGGGATTCACCGGGGAGCTGTTTTTT
>NA|TRBV14|TRBJ1-5|NA
CASSKGGNRQPQHF
TGTGCCAGCAGTAAGGGAGGGAACCGTCAGCCCCAGCATTTT
>TRBD1|TRBV5-1|TRBJ1-1|once
CASSLGGTGGVTEAFF
TGCGCCAGCAGCTTGGGTGGGACAGGGGGAGTCACTGAAGCTTTCTTT
>NA|TRBV6-1|TRBJ2-7|once
CASSEMRISYEQYF
TGTGCCAGCAGTGAAATGCGGATATCCTACGAGCAGTACTTC
>NA|TRBV6-5|TRBJ1-1|NA
CASSYGYGGRSTEAFF
TGTGCCAGCAGTTACGGTTACGGAGGGAGGAGTACTGAAGCTTTCTTT
>NA|TRBV7-2|TRBJ2-3|NA
CASRTPSTDTQYF
TGTGCCAGCCGCACACCTAGCACAGATACGCAGTATTTT
>NA|TRBV7-2|TRBJ2-3|few
CASSLSRGTTDTQYF
TGTGCCAGCAGCCTAAGCAGGGGCACAACAGATACGCAGTATTTT
>NA|TRBV4-3|TRBJ1-6|NA
CASSQEDRGDSPLHF
TGCGCCAGCAGCCAGGAGGACAGAGGGGATTCACCCCTCCACTTT
>NA|TRBV7-8|TRBJ1-2|NA
CASSLVGGSGYTF
TGTGCCAGCAGCTTAGTGGGCGGGAGCGGCTACACCTTC
>TRBD1|TRBV18|TRBJ2-7|once
CASSLTGGFPPYEQYF
TGTGCCAGCTCACTGACAGGGGGTTTCCCCCCCTACGAGCAGTACTTC
>TRBD2|TRBV9|TRBJ2-5|NA
CASSFERGGDETQYF
TGTGCCAGCAGTTTCGAGCGGGGGGGCGATGAGACCCAGTACTTC
>TRBD1|TRBV27|TRBJ1-4|NA
CASSFWTGGASTNEKLFF
TGTGCCAGCAGTTTTTGGACAGGGGGCGCCTCAACTAATGAAAAACTGTTTTTT
>NA|TRBV5-1|TRBJ2-5|NA
CASSLTGRETQYF
TGCGCCAGCAGTCTCACAGGGCGGGAGACCCAGTACTTC
>NA|TRBV19|TRBJ2-5|NA
CASSIPGGIETQYF
TGTGCCAGTAGTATTCCTGGGGGCATAGAGACCCAGTACTTC
>TRBD2|TRBV9|TRBJ2-7|few
CASSPALAGEQYF
TGTGCCAGCAGCCCCGCCCTAGCGGGCGAGCAGTACTTC
>TRBD2|TRBV30|TRBJ2-1|NA
CAWGEGQLNNEQFF
TGTGCCTGGGGGGAGGGCCAACTCAACAATGAGCAGTTCTTC
>TRBD1|TRBV13|TRBJ2-7|NA
CASSFGTGFESSYEQYF
TGTGCCAGCAGCTTTGGGACAGGGTTTGAAAGCTCCTACGAGCAGTACTTC
>TRBD2|TRBV9|TRBJ2-3|NA
CASSVGGSGGSTDTQYF
TGTGCCAGCAGCGTAGGTGGTAGCGGGGGGAGCACAGATACGCAGTATTTT
>TRBD1|TRBV7-2|TRBJ1-5|NA
CASSSGQDQPQHF
TGTGCCAGCAGCTCGGGACAGGACCAGCCCCAGCATTTT
>NA|TRBV29-1|TRBJ2-7|NA
CSVMTSSYEQYF
TGCAGCGTGATGACTAGCTCCTACGAGCAGTACTTC
>NA|TRBV6-4|TRBJ1-1|once
CASSESRTKQRTEAFF
TGTGCCAGCAGTGAATCCAGGACTAAGCAACGGACTGAAGCTTTCTTT
>NA|TRBV7-3|TRBJ1-1|NA
CASRNYREYTEAFF
TGTGCCAGCAGGAATTACAGGGAGTACACTGAAGCTTTCTTT
>TRBD2|TRBV5-4|TRBJ2-1|NA
CASSMGGGGVSYNEQFF
TGTGCCAGCAGCATGGGAGGCGGGGGGGTCTCCTACAATGAGCAGTTCTTC
>TRBD1|TRBV28|TRBJ1-2|few
CAIQDPGQGFHGYTF
TGTGCCATTCAAGACCCGGGACAGGGGTTTCATGGCTACACCTTC
>TRBD1|TRBV2|TRBJ2-3|NA
CASGYGQGGPDTQYF
TGTGCCAGCGGGTACGGACAGGGCGGGCCAGATACGCAGTATTTT
>NA|TRBV18|TRBJ2-3|NA
CASSPPPGDTQYF
TGTGCCAGCTCACCACCCCCGGGGGATACGCAGTATTTT
>NA|TRBV7-6|TRBJ2-7|NA
CASSLRQGDEQYF
TGTGCCAGCAGCTTAAGACAAGGCGACGAGCAGTACTTC
>NA|TRBV27|TRBJ1-5|NA
CASSLSPSGNQPQHF
TGTGCCAGCAGTTTATCCCCCTCGGGCAATCAGCCCCAGCATTTT
>NA|TRBV6-5|TRBJ1-4|NA
CASREWVANEKLFF
TGTGCCAGCAGGGAGTGGGTGGCTAATGAAAAACTGTTTTTT
>NA|TRBV6-4|TRBJ2-1|NA
CASSDSQTGDYNEQFF
TGTGCCAGCAGTGACTCGCAGACAGGAGATTACAATGAGCAGTTCTTC
>NA|TRBV19|TRBJ1-2|few
CASSSQQGLGYTF
TGTGCCAGTAGTAGTCAACAGGGATTGGGCTACACCTTC
>TRBD1|TRBV7-8|TRBJ1-1|NA
CASSSGTGVYTEAFF
TGTGCCAGCAGTTCCGGGACAGGGGTTTACACTGAAGCTTTCTTT
>TRBD1|TRBV6-5|TRBJ1-6|NA
CASSRDRAHSPLHF
TGTGCCAGCAGTCGGGACAGGGCCCATTCACCCCTCCACTTT
>TRBD1|TRBV10-3|TRBJ1-6|NA
CAISGRGGEDRGQSPLHF
TGTGCCATCAGTGGGCGCGGAGGAGAGGACAGGGGACAATCACCCCTCCACTTT
>NA|TRBV5-5|TRBJ2-5|NA
CASSHDRDTNQETQYF
TGTGCCAGCAGCCATGACCGGGACACGAACCAAGAGACCCAGTACTTC
>TRBD1|TRBV5-1|TRBJ1-5|once
CASSLDRGDDQPQHF
TGCGCCAGCAGCTTAGACAGGGGTGATGATCAGCCCCAGCATTTT
>TRBD1|TRBV12-5|TRBJ1-3|NA
CASGLIGQGLIGHGNTIYF
TGTGCTAGTGGTTTGATCGGACAGGGTCTAATTGGGCACGGAAACACCATATATTTT
>NA|TRBV15|TRBJ1-4|NA
CATSREGGLGEKLFF
TGTGCCACCAGCAGAGAGGGAGGGTTGGGGGAAAAACTGTTTTTT
>NA|TRBV4-3|TRBJ2-2|NA
CASSPLAAGELFF
TGCGCCAGTTCCCCACTTGCTGCCGGGGAGCTGTTTTTT
>NA|TRBV5-4|TRBJ1-6|NA
CASSLTDTDSPLHF
TGTGCCAGCAGTCTGACAGATACCGATTCACCCCTCCACTTT
>NA|TRBV7-2|TRBJ1-3|NA
CASSFEGGNTIYF
TGTGCCAGCAGCTTTGAGGGAGGAAACACCATATATTTT
>NA|TRBV11-2|TRBJ1-5|NA
CASSLGSGGNQPQHF
TGTGCCAGCAGCTTAGGGTCAGGTGGCAATCAGCCCCAGCATTTT
>NA|TRBV9|TRBJ1-3|few
CASSPSSESSGNTIYF
TGTGCCAGCAGCCCATCCTCCGAGAGCTCTGGAAACACCATATATTTT
>NA|TRBV5-1|TRBJ1-1|NA
CASSQGKDTEAFF
TGCGCCAGCAGTCAGGGGAAGGACACTGAAGCTTTCTTT
>NA|TRBV5-1|TRBJ2-1|NA
CASSPGRGSGRDEQFF
TGCGCCAGCAGCCCCGGACGGGGTAGCGGTCGAGATGAGCAGTTCTTC
>NA|TRBV5-8|TRBJ1-2|NA
CASSLGPGANYGYTF
TGTGCCAGCAGCTTGGGGCCCGGAGCTAACTATGGCTACACCTTC
>TRBD1|TRBV7-9|TRBJ1-2|once
CSSSHPQGAGSGGYTF
TGTTCCAGCAGCCATCCACAGGGGGCCGGTTCGGGTGGCTACACCTTC
>TRBD1|TRBV5-1|TRBJ2-7|few
CASSLTFSGTGGEQYF
TGCGCCAGCAGCTTGACCTTTTCCGGGACAGGGGGCGAGCAGTACTTC